This T cell receptor beta chain was recovered during a study of blood T cell repertoires in COVID-19. Study in general: Samples representing acute and convalescent COVID-19 were sourced from the United States, Italy and Spain. PBMCs, B-cell-depleted T cells, or T cells provided the cDNA or gDNA that made up the material.

Per the study methods: Researchers report that nucleated cell counts were estimated from reference gene primer amplification. Assay used: immunoSEQ multiplex PCR; TCRdb lists only in-frame clones, some missing. V, J and clone size are those of that table, while D and trimming were read from the DNA. Here the sample spans 240,000 or so clones, roughly 87% being singletons. Trimming shortened V by 4 bases and J by 5 bases, and 18 bases separated the two germline ends. This CDR3 has 15 residues. Per germline, CDR1 SGHRS and CDR2 YFSETQ. The V and J genes are TRBV5-1 and TRBJ2-5, with a possible D match to TRBD1 (7 bases). The TCR sequence derives from a woman younger than 45 with acute or convalescent COVID-19. Sequencing was carried out using peripheral blood. The CDR3 spells CASSPGGSVSETQYF. For the CDR3, the DNA is TGCGCCAGCAGCCCAGGGGGGAGTGTCAGCGAGACCCAGTACTTC.